The 21 T cell receptor beta chains reported below all come from one sample, sequenced in a study of shared clonotypes between healthy human individuals. Clones were read by immunoSEQ multiplex PCR, and TCRdb kept only the in-frame ones, dropping some. Of fewer than 850,000 clones listed, less than 80% are singletons. Source material: memory CD4+ T cells sorted from blood. The subset here: CD45RA-negative fraction. The receptors were sampled from a woman aged 30 to 39 in good health.

V gene TRBV18 combines with J gene TRBJ2-7; D is uncertain. CDR3 length equals 15 residues. The V end lost 4 bases, the J end lost 0 bases, and 13 bases lay between the germline ends. The V gene's germline CDR1 is KGHSH and CDR2 LQKENI. The CDR3 nucleotides are TGTGCCAGCTCACTAGGACCAATTAGCTCCTACGAGCAGTACTTC. Translation gives CASSLGPISSYEQYF.

This clone was detected a few times. The V gene is TRBV28, the J gene TRBJ1-3, with D perhaps matching TRBD1 (5 bases). Germline V CDR1 and CDR2: MDHEN, SYDVKM. CDR3 size: 17 residues. V lost 8 bases and J lost 1, with 21 bases in between. The CDR3 here is CASSPRGIVLSGNTIYF. In DNA, the CDR3 is TGTGCCAGCTCGCCGCGGGGGATCGTACTTTCTGGAAACACCATATATTTT.

A word on this clone: The sample carries other DNA sequences with the same CDR3. The chain carries TRBV6-5 and TRBJ1-5; unclear D gene. The CDR3 length is 14 residues. V was pared by 0 bases and J by 7 bases, with 10 bases between. Germline loops: CDR1 MNHEY, CDR2 SVGAGI. The CDR3 DNA follows: TGTGCCAGCAGTTACTCGGAGGGCTCCCAGCCCCAGCATTTT. Its protein is CASSYSEGSQPQHF.

Comment on this clone: Other DNA sequences from this sample encode an identical CDR3 as well. V and J are TRBV5-4 and TRBJ1-3, with D unresolved. Germline V gene sequence: CDR1 SGHNT, CDR2 YYREEE (reference sequence). With 0 bases removed from V and 1 base from J, the gap between germline ends came to 5 bases. The CDR3 has 14 amino acids. This CDR3 reads CASSLDRSGNTIYF. The DNA for the CDR3 is TGTGCCAGCAGCTTGGATCGGTCTGGAAACACCATATATTTT.

This sequence joins TRBV5-4 and TRBJ2-5; a possible D gene is TRBD1 (6 bases). Trimming pared 7 bases from V and 4 bases from J, leaving 17 bases between. CDR3 length: 14 residues. CDR1 is SGHNT, CDR2 YYREEE, per germline (reference sequence). CDR3 sequence (DNA): TGTGCCAGCTCGACCAGGGGTGAATCAGAGACCCAGTACTTC. Its protein is CASSTRGESETQYF. Full variable domain (rest looked up from reference TRBV5-4 and TRBJ2-5): ETGVTQSPTHLIKTRGQQVTLRCSSQSGHNTVSWYQQALGQGPQFIFQYYREEENGRGNFPPRFSGLQFPNYSSELNVNALELDDSALYLCASSTRGESETQYFGPGTRLLVL.

This sequence joins TRBV4-1 and TRBJ2-7; 10 nucleotides match TRBD1. This CDR3 has 18 amino acids. Unmatched junction bases numbered 12, after V lost 4 bases and J lost 0 bases. Germline CDR1 and CDR2: MGHRA and YSYEKL. CDR3 DNA sequence: TGCGCCAGCAGCCGCGACAGGGGGCTTTCAAAGGGCTCCTACGAGCAGTACTTC. This sequence encodes CASSRDRGLSKGSYEQYF.

The chain couples TRBV6-5 to TRBJ1-5; D gene uncertain. Germline V gives CDR1 MNHEY, CDR2 SVGAGI. The CDR3 extends over 13 amino acids. Trimming removed 2 bases from V and 5 bases from J, with 7 bases in between. In DNA, the CDR3 is TGTGCCAGCAGTTACGATCAGGATCAGCCCCAGCATTTT. This translates into CASSYDQDQPQHF.

The CDR3, as DNA: TGCGCCAGCAGCCAAGACGGAGGCGTAGGATCCTACGAGCAGTACTTC. As protein: CASSQDGGVGSYEQYF. The chain employs TRBV4-1 and TRBJ2-5; tentatively, D is TRBD2 (5 bases). The J call is in doubt because the DNA end fits TRBJ2-7 better. The CDR3 covers 16 residues. Germline-derived CDR1 and CDR2 are MGHRA and YSYEKL.

The J gene is TRBJ1-4, the V gene TRBV4-2; D perhaps matches TRBD1 (5 bases). Trimming stripped 9 bases from V and 8 bases from J, with 16 bases between. CDR3 length: 13 residues. Germline V CDR1 and CDR2: LGHNA, YNFKEQ. Here the CDR3 DNA reads TGTGCCAGTGGGGACCGGGAAGGGGAAAAACTGTTTTTT. Translated, it gives CASGDREGEKLFF.

Details on this clone: Other DNA sequences in this sample translate to the same CDR3. The chain joins TRBV30 to TRBJ1-1, with D possibly matching TRBD1 (6 bases). The germline V gene has CDR1 GTSNPN and CDR2 SVGIG (reference sequence). This CDR3 contains 11 residues. Trimming pared 7 bases from V and 2 bases from J, leaving 8 bases between. CDR3 nucleotide sequence: TGTGCCTTACAGGGTAACACTGAAGCTTTCTTT. Amino acids: CALQGNTEAFF.

This clone was seen more than once but under ten times. Other nucleotide sequences in the sample specify the same CDR3. CDR3 DNA: TGTGCCAGCAGCCCGGGACTAGCGGGGGGAACCGGGGAGCTGTTTTTT. Translated: CASSPGLAGGTGELFF. This sequence joins TRBV5-4 and TRBJ2-2; TRBD2 matches 15 bases. The germline V gene encodes CDR1 SGHNT and CDR2 YYREEE (reference sequence). V was pared by 4 bases and J by 5 bases, with 3 bases of the junction left unmatched. This CDR3 has 16 residues.

This chain connects TRBV7-2 to TRBJ2-7; D gene uncertain. The CDR3 runs to 16 residues. V was cut by 1 base and J by 9 bases, with 22 bases left in between. Germline loops: CDR1 SGHTA, CDR2 FQGNSA. CDR3 in DNA: TGTGCCAGCAGCTTAGGTGGGCAACAGAAAACTCTCGGGCAGTACTTC. Its translation is CASSLGGQQKTLGQYF.

The chain has TRBV2 and TRBJ1-1; D is perhaps TRBD1 (5 bases). This CDR3 is 16 amino acids long. CDR1 SNHLY and CDR2 FYNNEI come from the germline V gene. V shed 0 bases and J shed 5 bases, with 16 bases lying between them. CDR3 in DNA: TGTGCCAGCAGTGAAGCGTCCGGGACCTGGAAAACTGAAGCTTTCTTT. Translation gives CASSEASGTWKTEAFF.

V is TRBV7-9 and J is TRBJ1-1; the D gene is possibly TRBD1 (6 bases). The CDR3 has 13 residues. Germline CDR1 and CDR2: SEHNR and FQNEAQ (reference sequence). Trimming shortened V by 1 base and J by 7 bases, and 10 bases separated the two germline ends. This chain's CDR3 is CASSLGGADEAFF. CDR3 sequence (DNA): TGTGCCAGCAGCTTAGGGGGGGCCGATGAAGCTTTCTTT.

The V call is TRBV18, the J call TRBJ2-5; D ambiguous. V dropped 0 bases and J dropped 0 bases, with 5 bases sitting between them. CDR3 length: 14 amino acids. The germline V gene encodes CDR1 KGHSH and CDR2 LQKENI. In DNA, the CDR3 is TGTGCCAGCTCACCACCTACGTACCAAGAGACCCAGTACTTC. This codes for CASSPPTYQETQYF. Supplemented by reference TRBV18 and TRBJ2-5, the full variable domain reads NAGVMQNPRHLVRRRGQEARLRCSPMKGHSHVYWYRQLPEEGLKFMVYLQKENIIDESGMPKERFSAEFPKEGPSILRIQQVVRGDSAAYFCASSPPTYQETQYFGPGTRLLVL.

The CDR3 region has the DNA TGTGCCACCAGCAGGGCTCTCCGAGGAGGTCGGGGTTATGGCTACACCTTC. Translated: CATSRALRGGRGYGYTF. The chain is built from TRBV15 and TRBJ1-2; D uncertain. In germline, CDR1 is LNHNV, CDR2 YYDKDF (reference sequence). This CDR3 comprises 17 residues. V lost 3 bases, J lost 5 bases, and 22 bases lay in between.

V and J are TRBV28 and TRBJ2-7; 8 bases match TRBD1. Trimming removed 2 bases from V and 6 bases from J; junction bases left unmatched: 6. Germline assignment: CDR1 MDHEN and CDR2 SYDVKM. The CDR3 loop spans 14 amino acids. The CDR3 region is CASSLGQGFGEQYF. CDR3 coding DNA: TGTGCCAGCAGTTTAGGACAGGGCTTCGGCGAGCAGTACTTC.

The chain is built from TRBV5-8 and TRBJ2-1, with 11 bases fitting TRBD1. J lost 8 bases, V lost 4 bases, and 8 bases had no gene match. The germline CDR1 and CDR2 sequences are SGHTS and YDEGEE. This CDR3 is built from 15 residues. CDR3: CASSARTGGEDEQFF. CDR3 coding DNA: TGTGCCAGCAGCGCTCGGACAGGGGGCGAGGATGAGCAGTTCTTC.

The chain joins TRBV11-2 to TRBJ2-1; D unresolved. Germline values: CDR1 SGHAT, CDR2 FQNNGV. V shed 1 base and J shed 7 bases, with 8 bases lying between them. The CDR3 consists of 13 residues. CDR3 residues: CASSLVPPNEQFF. DNA of the CDR3: TGTGCCAGCAGCTTAGTCCCCCCGAATGAGCAGTTCTTC.

This clone was recorded a few times. The chain carries TRBV13 and TRBJ2-4, with 13 nucleotides matching TRBD2. Germline loops: CDR1 PRHDT, CDR2 FYEKMQ (reference sequence). This CDR3 is built from 16 residues. J lost 8 bases, V lost 5 bases, and 9 bases had no gene match. The CDR3 DNA is TGTGCCAGCAGCCCGCGGACTAGCGGGAGTGGGGACATTCAGTACTTC. Amino acid sequence: CASSPRTSGSGDIQYF. The full variable domain, its missing parts supplied by reference TRBV13 and TRBJ2-4, is AAGVIQSPRHLIKEKRETATLKCYPIPRHDTVYWYQQGPGQDPQFLISFYEKMQSDKGSIPDRFSAQQFSDYHSELNMSSLELGDSALYFCASSPRTSGSGDIQYFGAGTRLSVL.

CDR3 sequence reads: CASSLVADLTNTEAFF. Here the CDR3 DNA reads TGTGCCAGCAGCTTAGTAGCGGACTTAACGAACACTGAAGCTTTCTTT. J is TRBJ1-1 and V is TRBV7-2; D unclear. V lost 1 base to trimming and J lost 1 base, with 13 bases between them. This CDR3 has 16 amino acids. Germline V gene data show CDR1 as SGHTA and CDR2 as FQGNSA.